Each of the 8 T cell receptor beta chains below was sequenced from the same sample in a study of cytomegalovirus exposure and HLA in healthy donors. Sequencing used immunoSEQ multiplex PCR; TCRdb keeps in-frame clones, though not all of them. The sample carries over 20,000 clones, 97% recorded once. Sequencing input: PBMCs. These receptors were taken from a man in his thirties or forties in good health and CMV-seropositive.

The chain uses TRBV28 and TRBJ2-7, with a weak D call TRBD2 (5 bases). Trimming took 5 bases from V and 6 from J, leaving 17 bases between them. CDR3 length: 14 residues. Germline-derived CDR1 and CDR2 are MDHEN and SYDVKM. The CDR3 sequence is CASSPRLGRAEQYF. The CDR3, as DNA: TGTGCCAGCAGTCCCCGTCTAGGGCGGGCCGAGCAGTACTTC.

This sequence joins TRBV9 and TRBJ2-4; D is possibly TRBD2 (6 bases). The ends were cut back, 0 bases at V and 8 bases at J, with 21 bases in the middle. The CDR3 sequence is 17 residues long. Germline loops: CDR1 SGDLS, CDR2 YYNGEE. CDR3 nucleotides: TGTGCCAGCAGCGTAGCGGAGGGTTCTAGCGTCCCCCACATTCAGTACTTC. It specifies CASSVAEGSSVPHIQYF.

This clone was detected once. This chain uses TRBV7-3 with TRBJ2-7; D may be TRBD2 (6 bases). CDR3 length: 13 residues. V lost 5 bases and J lost 7, with 15 bases in between. CDR1 is SGHTA, CDR2 FQGTGA, per germline. CDR3 in amino acids: CASSPIPAGEQYF. The CDR3 coding sequence is TGTGCCAGCAGCCCCATCCCAGCGGGTGAGCAGTACTTC.

The rearrangement uses TRBV4-3 and TRBJ1-4; maybe TRBD1 (5 bases). CDR1 is LGHNA and CDR2 is YSLEER in the germline V gene. V dropped 0 bases and J dropped 8 bases, with 19 bases sitting between them. The CDR3 totals 17 residues. The CDR3 nucleotides are TGCGCCAGCAGCCAAGAAGCCCAGGGTCTACTTGGGGAAAAACTGTTTTTT. Its protein product is CASSQEAQGLLGEKLFF.

This clone showed up just once. The chain joins TRBV29-1 to TRBJ2-2, with 13 bases lining up with TRBD2. CDR1 and CDR2 (germline): SQVTM, ANQGSEA. J was trimmed by 5 bases and V by 7 bases; bases with no gene match: 4. This CDR3 spans 14 amino acids. As DNA, the CDR3 is TGCAGCGCTGGGGGACTAGCGGGAACCGGGGAGCTGTTTTTT. Its translation is CSAGGLAGTGELFF.

V gene TRBV15 combines with J gene TRBJ2-7; 8 nucleotides line up with TRBD2. The length of the CDR3 is 16 residues. CDR1 and CDR2 from the germline V gene are LNHNV and YYDKDF (reference sequence). With V trimmed by 1 base and J by 6 bases, 11 bases remained unmatched. CDR3 residues: CATSRAGVGRALEQYF. In nucleotides, the CDR3 is TGTGCCACCAGCAGAGCAGGGGTCGGGAGGGCCCTCGAGCAGTACTTC.

The J gene is TRBJ2-1, the V gene TRBV19; maybe TRBD2 (5 bases). CDR3 length: 14 residues. CDR1 and CDR2 from the germline V gene are LNHDA and SQIVND (reference sequence). Trimming cost V 7 bases and J 4 bases, with 14 bases left between them. The CDR3 bases are TGTGCCAGTAATACGGGGAGAGGGTACAATGAGCAGTTCTTC. This sequence encodes CASNTGRGYNEQFF.

The CDR3 region is CASSYSSGVGQPQHF. CDR3 DNA sequence: TGTGCCAGCAGTTACTCGTCAGGGGTCGGGCAGCCCCAGCATTTT. V is TRBV6-5 and J is TRBJ1-5; TRBD1 might be the D (6 bases). V was cut by 0 bases and J by 7 bases, with 13 bases left in between. This CDR3 contains 15 residues. The germline CDR1 and CDR2 sequences are MNHEY and SVGAGI.